These T cell receptor beta chains were read from a single sample in a study of breast tumors, draining lymph nodes, adjacent tissues. TCRdb redid the calling of the multiplex PCR reads with MiXCR, one entry per CDR3 protein. The table has more than 200,000 distinct CDR3 sequences, about 32% seen once. The specimen sequenced was axillary lymph node tissue. The receptors were sampled from a female donor with breast cancer. Some clones in this sample may be carry-over from other donors' samples. Each CDR3 is given with its conserved first and last residue. Fields, in order: J gene, D gene, V gene, clone size, CDR3 protein, CDR3 DNA. The D gene is left open where the match is weak. The listing skips clone size in some rows; elsewhere it reads once, few, many or a size class.

TRBJ2-1,-,TRBV9,many,CASSVETDSEQFF,TGTGCCAGCAGCGTAGAGACAGACTCTGAGCAGTTCTTC
TRBJ2-1,-,TRBV5-1,many,CASSLEGSTYNEQFF,TGCGCCAGCAGCTTGGAGGGATCAACCTACAATGAGCAGTTCTTC
TRBJ2-1,-,TRBV4-3,many,CASSQVGVGANEQFF,TGCGCCAGCAGCCAAGTAGGGGTGGGGGCGAATGAGCAGTTCTTC
TRBJ1-5,-,TRBV27,many,CASSSQGGSNQPQHF,TGTGCCAGCAGTTCCCAGGGTGGCAGCAATCAGCCCCAGCATTTT
TRBJ2-5,-,TRBV19,many,CASKPSLPGETQYF,TGTGCCAGTAAGCCCTCCCTTCCGGGGGAGACCCAGTACTTC
TRBJ1-2,-,TRBV11-2,once,CASSSQGRRYGYTF,TGTGCCAGCAGCTCCCAGGGGAGACGCTATGGCTACACCTTC
TRBJ2-7,-,TRBV3-1,-,CPSSSPLYEQYF,TGCCCCAGCAGCTCACCCTTATACGAGCAGTACTTC
TRBJ2-3,TRBD2,TRBV7-3,many,CASSLGLSGGDTQYF,TGTGCCAGCAGCTTAGGGCTTTCCGGGGGGGATACGCAGTATTTT
TRBJ2-5,-,TRBV6-4,-,CASSDGGEATQYF,TGTGCCAGCAGTGACGGGGGTGAAGCGACCCAGTACTTC
TRBJ2-7,TRBD2,TRBV7-8,many,CASSLEVSPGLAGRYEQYF,TGTGCCAGCAGCTTAGAGGTCTCCCCGGGACTAGCGGGACGCTACGAGCAGTACTTC
TRBJ2-1,TRBD2,TRBV6-2/TRBV6-3,-,CASSPLLAGVEKNEQFF,TGTGCCAGCAGCCCACTCTTAGCGGGAGTTGAAAAGAATGAGCAGTTCTTC